This TCR beta chain is drawn from a study of beta chain features in type 1 diabetes. Study results and caveats: Naive, central memory and Treg TCRB repertoires appeared more alike in patients than in healthy donors.

Based on CD45RO/CCR7/CD25/CD127/CD95/CD27, CD4+ regulatory, stem cell-like memory, naive and central memory cells were sorted. The authors reverse transcribed all of the isolated RNA, so sequencing captured expressed TCRB transcripts. Here immunoSEQ multiplex PCR was the method, and the copy in TCRdb shows in-frame clones only, minus some. The sample carries under 800,000 clones, around 16% recorded once. V lost 3 bases to trimming and J lost 5 bases; unmatched junction nucleotides: 2. Germline V gene data show CDR1 as SGDLS and CDR2 as YYNGEE. CDR3 size: 14 residues. This clone showed up just a few times. Its matching antigen is unknown.

Sequenced: naive CD4+ T cells from blood. The sequence was obtained from a man aged 18 to 30 in good health. The gene calls are TRBV9 and TRBJ2-5, with TRBD2 identical over 12 bases. The CDR3 DNA reads as TGTGCCAGCAGCGCCGGACTAGCGGGGGAGACCCAGTACTTC. This gives the protein CASSAGLAGETQYF.